What follows is one T cell receptor beta chain and its context. This specimen comes from a study of T cells in Graves' hyperthyroidism and ophthalmopathy. Whole-study context: The blood sample was taken at first diagnosis, before treatment began.

The ends lost 6 bases at V and 11 bases at J; junction bases unmatched: 5. This CDR3 has 11 amino acids. Germline CDR1 MNHEY, CDR2 SMNVEV (reference sequence). From RNA transcripts, TCR beta CDR3 regions were amplified. RT-PCR in the first round (using the HTBI primer set) targeted the TCR CDR3. TCRdb fed the multiplex PCR reads into MiXCR, producing one record per CDR3 protein. The repertoire holds 380,000 or so distinct CDR3 sequences, with approximately 15% as singletons. For Graves' hyperthyroidism to be stable, ophthalmopathy could not progress within 18 months. It was uncontrolled infection, other autoimmune disease, pregnancy or lactation that excluded patients. Thyroid ultrasound, orbital computed tomography, clinical symptoms, and serum thyroxine and TRAb underpinned diagnoses.

The clonotype was recovered from a woman aged 25-40 years with Graves' hyperthyroidism. The V gene is TRBV27, the J gene TRBJ1-1, with 8 bases that match TRBD1. Sequenced: blood. Here the CDR3 reads CASRDRVDAFF. The CDR3 DNA is TGTGCCAGCAGGGACAGGGTGGACGCTTTCTTT.